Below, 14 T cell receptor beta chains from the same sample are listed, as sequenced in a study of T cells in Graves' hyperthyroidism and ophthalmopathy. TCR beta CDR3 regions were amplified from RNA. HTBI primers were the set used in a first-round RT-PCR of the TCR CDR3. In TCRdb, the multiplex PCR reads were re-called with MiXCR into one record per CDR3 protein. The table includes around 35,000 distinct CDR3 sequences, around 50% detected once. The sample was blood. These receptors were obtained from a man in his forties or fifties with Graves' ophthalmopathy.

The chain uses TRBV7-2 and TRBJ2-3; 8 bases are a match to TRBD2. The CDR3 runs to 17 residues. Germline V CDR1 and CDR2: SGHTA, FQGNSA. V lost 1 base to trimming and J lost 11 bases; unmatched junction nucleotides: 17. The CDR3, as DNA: TGTGCCAGCAGCTTAGTAGGACTAGCTGTTTCCTACAATGAGCAGTATTTT. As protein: CASSLVGLAVSYNEQYF.

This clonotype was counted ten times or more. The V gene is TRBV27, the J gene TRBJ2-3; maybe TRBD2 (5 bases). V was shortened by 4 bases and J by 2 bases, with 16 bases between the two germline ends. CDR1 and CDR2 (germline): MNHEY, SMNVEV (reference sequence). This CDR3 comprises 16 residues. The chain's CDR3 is CASSSRREDFTDTQYF. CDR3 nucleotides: TGTGCCAGCAGTTCCCGACGGGAAGACTTCACAGATACGCAGTATTTT.

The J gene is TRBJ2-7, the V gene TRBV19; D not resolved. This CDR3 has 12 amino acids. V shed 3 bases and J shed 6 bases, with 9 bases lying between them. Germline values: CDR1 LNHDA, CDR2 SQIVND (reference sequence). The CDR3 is CASSILGSEQYF. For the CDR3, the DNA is TGTGCCAGTAGTATTTTGGGTTCCGAGCAGTACTTC.

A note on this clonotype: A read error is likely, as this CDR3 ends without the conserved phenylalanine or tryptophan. The CDR3 nucleotides are TGTGCCACCAGTGATTTGGTTTTTTTGTTGGTTTTCCAACAAAAAACAGATACGCAGTATTTG. Amino acid sequence: CATSDLVFLLVFQQKTDTQYL. The chain joins TRBV24-1 to TRBJ2-3; D unresolved. The CDR3 has 21 amino acids. Germline V gene sequence: CDR1 KGHDR, CDR2 SFDVKD. Trimming took off 0 bases at V and 3 bases at J, with 27 bases between the two ends.

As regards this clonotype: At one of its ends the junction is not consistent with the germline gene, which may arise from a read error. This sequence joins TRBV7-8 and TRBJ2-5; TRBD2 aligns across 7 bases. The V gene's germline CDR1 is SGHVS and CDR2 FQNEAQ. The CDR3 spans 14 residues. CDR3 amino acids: CASTLGRAQETQYF. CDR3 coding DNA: TGTGCCAGCACCTTAGGGAGGGCCCAAGAGACCCAGTACTTC.

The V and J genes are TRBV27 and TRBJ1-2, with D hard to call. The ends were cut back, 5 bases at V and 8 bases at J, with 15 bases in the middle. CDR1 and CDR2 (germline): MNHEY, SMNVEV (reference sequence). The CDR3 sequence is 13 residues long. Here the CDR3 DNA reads TGTGCCAGCAGTCCCACCGGGGTAGGCGGCTACACCTTC. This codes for CASSPTGVGGYTF.

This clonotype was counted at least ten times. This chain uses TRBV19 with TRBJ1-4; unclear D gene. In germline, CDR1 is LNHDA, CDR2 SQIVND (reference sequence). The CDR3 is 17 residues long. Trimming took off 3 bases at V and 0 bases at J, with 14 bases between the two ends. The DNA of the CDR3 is TGTGCCAGTAGTATTAAAGGCCTCACTCCAACTAATGAAAAACTGTTTTTT. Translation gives CASSIKGLTPTNEKLFF.

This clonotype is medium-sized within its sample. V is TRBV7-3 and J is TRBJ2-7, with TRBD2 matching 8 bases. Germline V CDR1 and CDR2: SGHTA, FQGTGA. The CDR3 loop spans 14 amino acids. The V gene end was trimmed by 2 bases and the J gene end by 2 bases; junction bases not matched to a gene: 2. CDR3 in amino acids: CASSLAGGAYEQYF. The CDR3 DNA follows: TGTGCCAGCAGCTTAGCGGGGGGTGCCTACGAGCAGTACTTC.

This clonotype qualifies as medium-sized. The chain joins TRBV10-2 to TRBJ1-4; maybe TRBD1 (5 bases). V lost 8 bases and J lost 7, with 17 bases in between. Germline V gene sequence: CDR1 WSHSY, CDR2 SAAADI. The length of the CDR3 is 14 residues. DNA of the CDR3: TGCGCCAGCTTTGACAGCTCAAAGGGTGAAAAACTGTTTTTT. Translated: CASFDSSKGEKLFF.

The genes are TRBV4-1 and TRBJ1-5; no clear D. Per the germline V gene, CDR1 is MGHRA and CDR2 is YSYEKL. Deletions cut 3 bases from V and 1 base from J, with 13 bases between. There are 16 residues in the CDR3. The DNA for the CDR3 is TGCGCCAGCAGCCAGAGCCGGGGTTGGAGCAATCAGCCCCAGCATTTT. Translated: CASSQSRGWSNQPQHF.

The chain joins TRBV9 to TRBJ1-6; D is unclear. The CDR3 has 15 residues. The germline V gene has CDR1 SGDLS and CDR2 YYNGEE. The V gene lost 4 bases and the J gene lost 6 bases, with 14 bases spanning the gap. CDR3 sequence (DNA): TGTGCCAGCAGCTTTGGCGGGCCCTTTAATTCACCCCTCCACTTT. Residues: CASSFGGPFNSPLHF.

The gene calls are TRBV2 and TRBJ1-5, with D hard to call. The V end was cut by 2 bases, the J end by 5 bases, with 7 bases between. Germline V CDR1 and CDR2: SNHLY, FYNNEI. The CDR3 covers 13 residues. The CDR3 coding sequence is TGTGCCAGCAGTGAATTAGAGGATCAGCCCCAGCATTTT. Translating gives CASSELEDQPQHF.

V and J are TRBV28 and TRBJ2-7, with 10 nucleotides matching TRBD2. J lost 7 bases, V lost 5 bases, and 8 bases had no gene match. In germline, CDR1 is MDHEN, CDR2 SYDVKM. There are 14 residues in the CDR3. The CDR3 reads CASSKAGGSGEQYF. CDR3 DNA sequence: TGTGCCAGCAGTAAAGCGGGAGGGAGCGGGGAGCAGTACTTC.

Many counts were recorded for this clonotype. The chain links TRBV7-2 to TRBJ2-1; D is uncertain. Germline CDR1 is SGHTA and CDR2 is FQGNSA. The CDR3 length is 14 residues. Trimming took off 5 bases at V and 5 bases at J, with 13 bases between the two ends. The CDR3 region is CASSPQVFNNEQFF. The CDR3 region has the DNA TGTGCCAGCAGCCCCCAGGTCTTCAACAATGAGCAGTTCTTC.